The 12 T cell receptor beta chains in this list originate from one sample, sequenced in a study of cytomegalovirus exposure and HLA in healthy donors. The repertoire was sequenced with immunoSEQ multiplex PCR; TCRdb's copy has only in-frame clones and lacks some. The table lists under 95,000 clones, approximately 90% of them singletons. Material: PBMCs. All receptors come from a man younger than 40 in good health and CMV-seronegative.

J is TRBJ2-2 and V is TRBV9; the match to TRBD2 covers 8 bases. CDR1 is SGDLS and CDR2 is YYNGEE in the germline V gene. Trimming took 4 bases from V and 6 from J; bases not matched to a gene: 14. The CDR3 totals 17 residues. The CDR3 region is CASSLPRTSRGAGELFF. The CDR3 DNA sequence: TGTGCCAGCAGCCTTCCCCGGACTAGCAGAGGGGCCGGGGAGCTGTTTTTT.

V is TRBV27 and J is TRBJ1-2, with a weak D call TRBD1 (5 bases). With 6 bases removed from V and 4 bases from J, the gap between germline ends came to 18 bases. Germline V gene lookup returns CDR1 MNHEY and CDR2 SMNVEV (reference sequence). CDR3 length equals 15 residues. DNA for the CDR3: TGTGCCAGCAGACCATCGCCAGGGCTAATCTATGGCTACACCTTC. This sequence encodes CASRPSPGLIYGYTF.

The chain combines TRBV5-4 with TRBJ1-2; D might be TRBD1 (6 bases). Per the germline V gene, CDR1 is SGHNT and CDR2 is YYREEE (reference sequence). Deletions cut 4 bases from V and 7 bases from J, with 20 bases between. CDR3 length: 15 residues. This chain's CDR3 is CASSKEGGVRVGYTF. The DNA of the CDR3 is TGTGCCAGCAGCAAAGAAGGGGGTGTCCGTGTTGGCTACACCTTC. The variable domain in full, with the rest retrieved from reference TRBV5-4 and TRBJ1-2, is ETGVTQSPTHLIKTRGQQVTLRCSSQSGHNTVSWYQQALGQGPQFIFQYYREEENGRGNFPPRFSGLQFPNYSSELNVNALELDDSALYLCASSKEGGVRVGYTFGSGTRLTVV.

This chain uses TRBV6-5 with TRBJ2-1; D is undetermined. This CDR3 has 14 residues. Germline V lookup: CDR1 MNHEY, CDR2 SVGAGI. V gave up 2 bases and J gave up 8 bases, with 13 bases separating them. The CDR3 reads CASSYMVNQDEQFF. CDR3 nucleotides: TGTGCCAGCAGTTACATGGTAAACCAGGATGAGCAGTTCTTC.

The chain uses TRBV19 and TRBJ2-1; D is possibly TRBD1 (5 bases). V shed 6 bases and J shed 7 bases, with 16 bases lying between them. The CDR3 spans 14 residues. CDR1 LNHDA and CDR2 SQIVND come from the germline V gene (reference sequence). The CDR3 DNA reads as TGTGCCAGTAGAGTGTGGCAGGGTGGGAATGAGCAGTTCTTC. Residues: CASRVWQGGNEQFF.

V and J are TRBV29-1 and TRBJ2-3, with 9 bases fitting TRBD2. J lost 2 bases, V lost 5 bases, and 5 bases had no gene match. Germline V gives CDR1 SQVTM, CDR2 ANQGSEA. The CDR3 is 14 residues long. The CDR3 region has the DNA TGCAGCGTTCACAGCGGGGGGCTCACAGATACGCAGTATTTT. Its protein product is CSVHSGGLTDTQYF.

This clone was picked up one time. V gene TRBV7-9 combines with J gene TRBJ1-3; no firm D call. The CDR3 extends over 12 amino acids. Germline V gives CDR1 SEHNR, CDR2 FQNEAQ (reference sequence). V was pared by 7 bases and J by 3 bases, with 7 bases between. This CDR3 reads CASNFNGNTIYF. The DNA for the CDR3 is TGTGCCAGCAATTTCAATGGAAACACCATATATTTT.

V usage is TRBV4-1 and J usage is TRBJ2-7; D ambiguous. This CDR3 has 14 residues. V lost 0 bases and J lost 3, with 9 bases in between. Germline V lookup: CDR1 MGHRA, CDR2 YSYEKL. This CDR3 reads CASSQDVGVYEQYF. Here the CDR3 DNA reads TGCGCCAGCAGCCAAGATGTCGGTGTCTACGAGCAGTACTTC.

The J gene is TRBJ2-3, the V gene TRBV19, with TRBD2 matching over 7 bases. V shed 7 bases, J shed 6 bases, and the junction held 13 bases outside the gene matches. The CDR3 loop spans 15 amino acids. Per the germline V gene, CDR1 is LNHDA and CDR2 is SQIVND (reference sequence). The CDR3 nucleotides read TGTGCCAGTAACCTAGGGGAGGGAGGATCGGATACGCAGTATTTT. This sequence encodes CASNLGEGGSDTQYF.

As to this clone: At one end, the junction sequence differs from germline, possibly due to a read error. The rearrangement links TRBV11-2 to TRBJ2-1, with TRBD2 matching over 10 bases. The CDR3 runs 14 residues. Germline V gives CDR1 SGHAT, CDR2 FQNNGV. The CDR3 coding sequence is TGCGCCAGCAGGAGAGCGGGGGGGCAGGATGAGCAGTTCTTC. This encodes CASRRAGGQDEQFF.

The genes are TRBV29-1 and TRBJ2-7; 8 positions match TRBD1. The V segment lost 6 bases and the J segment 4 bases; nucleotides outside the gene matches: 14. In germline, CDR1 is SQVTM, CDR2 ANQGSEA. The CDR3 runs 15 residues. The CDR3 DNA reads as TGCAGCGTGACCTTATCCGGGACAGGAGCGTACGAGCAGTACTTC. Its translation: CSVTLSGTGAYEQYF.

The chain has TRBV5-1 and TRBJ1-2; tentative D call: TRBD1 (5 bases). Germline V gene lookup returns CDR1 SGHRS and CDR2 YFSETQ. V was pared by 0 bases and J by 5 bases, with 11 bases between. This CDR3 spans 14 amino acids. The CDR3 bases are TGCGCCAGCAGCTTGGCCGACCCAGGGTATGGCTACACCTTC. Amino acid sequence: CASSLADPGYGYTF.